These 21 T cell receptor beta chains share one sample of origin, sequenced in a study of T-cell reconstitution after alpha-beta-depleted transplantation in children. During its preparation, the TCRbeta library received unique molecular identifiers. TCRdb independently ran MiXCR on the PCR reads; one entry per CDR3 protein. This table holds around 800,000 distinct CDR3 sequences, 16% found once. Sequencing used PBMCs, mostly from graft donor cells, obtained 360 days after TCRalphabeta/CD19-depleted stem cell transplant. Receptors were obtained from a male patient aged 10 to 17 who had a stem cell transplant for acute lymphoblastic leukemia, so the T cells may come from the graft donor.

V usage is TRBV7-9 and J usage is TRBJ2-7; 13 bases align to TRBD2. Trimming at V came to 5 bases and at J to 4 bases, leaving 5 bases not matched to a gene. Germline assignment: CDR1 SEHNR and CDR2 FQNEAQ (reference sequence). The CDR3 has 15 amino acids. Here the CDR3 reads CASSDGLAGVYEQYF. The CDR3 bases are TGTGCCAGCAGCGACGGACTAGCGGGAGTTTACGAGCAGTACTTC.

This clonotype was found a few times. This sequence joins TRBV15 and TRBJ2-7, with 11 bases fitting TRBD2. Germline V CDR1 and CDR2: LNHNV, YYDKDF (reference sequence). The CDR3 runs 15 residues. V shed 0 bases and J 5 bases; nucleotides not matched to a gene: 3. The CDR3 protein is CATSRDPTSGDEQYF. In nucleotides, the CDR3 is TGTGCCACCAGCAGAGATCCGACTAGCGGGGACGAGCAGTACTTC.

This clonotype has just a few counts. The J gene is TRBJ1-1, the V gene TRBV20-1, with TRBD1 identical over 9 bases. The CDR3 length is 14 residues. The V and J ends lost 0 bases and 5 bases, in that order; junction bases with no gene match: 4. The germline gives CDR1 DFQATT, CDR2 SNEGSKA (reference sequence). The CDR3: CSAREAGTGTEAFF. Written as DNA, the CDR3 is TGCAGTGCTAGAGAAGCCGGGACAGGGACTGAAGCTTTCTTT.

On this clonotype itself: This may come from a read error, since a much larger clone is one base off. CDR3 protein: CASSDGSRGFRLYEQYF. The CDR3 nucleotides are TGCGCCAGCAGCGATGGGTCCCGGGGGTTCCGACTATACGAGCAGTACTTC. The chain recombines TRBV5-1 with TRBJ2-7; maybe TRBD2 (6 bases). Germline assignment: CDR1 SGHRS and CDR2 YFSETQ. The length of the CDR3 is 17 residues. V dropped 4 bases and J dropped 4 bases, with 24 bases sitting between them.

This clonotype showed up just a few times. V is TRBV5-5 and J is TRBJ1-5; perhaps TRBD1 as D (5 bases). Germline CDR1 reads SGHKS; CDR2 reads YYEKEE (reference sequence). The CDR3 runs 18 residues. V lost 0 bases to trimming and J lost 2 bases, with 18 bases between them. In nucleotides, the CDR3 is TGTGCCAGCAGCTTGGTAGGGGCCCACCTATCCGGCAATCAGCCCCAGCATTTT. Amino acids: CASSLVGAHLSGNQPQHF.

The table lists this clonotype with a few counts. The chain joins TRBV4-2 to TRBJ2-3; D tentatively fits TRBD1 or TRBD2 (6 bases each). The ends were cut back, 5 bases at V and 6 bases at J, with 21 bases in the middle. This CDR3 is 16 amino acids long. Looked up from germline, CDR1 is LGHNA and CDR2 is YNFKEQ. The CDR3 sequence is CASSRGSRGVTDTQYF. The CDR3 nucleotides read TGTGCCAGCAGCAGGGGATCAAGGGGGGTTACGGATACGCAGTATTTT.

The genes are TRBV19 and TRBJ1-1; 11 bases agree with TRBD1. The germline CDR1 and CDR2 sequences are LNHDA and SQIVND (reference sequence). V was pared by 9 bases and J by 4 bases, with 22 bases of the junction left unmatched. The CDR3 runs 19 residues. CDR3 in DNA: TGTGCCAGCCCCCGTGGGTCAGGACAGGGGGCTTGGAGTGGCACTGAAGCTTTCTTT. The encoded protein is CASPRGSGQGAWSGTEAFF. Combining the CDR3 with reference TRBV19 and TRBJ1-1 gives the whole variable domain DGGITQSPKYLFRKEGQNVTLSCEQNLNHDAMYWYRQDPGQGLRLIYYSQIVNDFQKGDIAEGYSVSREKKESFPLTVTSAQKNPTAFYLCASPRGSGQGAWSGTEAFFGQGTRLTVV.

This clonotype was counted only a few times. The CDR3 DNA follows: TGTGCCAGCAGCCCCATCGTTTCCAATGAGCAGTTCTTC. This encodes CASSPIVSNEQFF. The genes are TRBV7-3 and TRBJ2-1, with unresolved D. V shed 5 bases and J shed 6 bases, with 11 bases lying between them. CDR3 size: 13 residues. Germline V gene sequence: CDR1 SGHTA, CDR2 FQGTGA. The variable domain in full, with the rest retrieved from reference TRBV7-3 and TRBJ2-1, is GAGVSQTPSNKVTEKGKYVELRCDPISGHTALYWYRQSLGQGPEFLIYFQGTGAADDSGLPNDRFFAVRPEGSVSTLKIQRTERGDSAVYLCASSPIVSNEQFFGPGTRLTVL.

V gene TRBV4-1 combines with J gene TRBJ2-7; D possibly uses TRBD1 or TRBD2 (7 bases each). Trimming took off 1 base at V and 1 base at J, with 17 bases between the two ends. Germline lookup yields CDR1 MGHRA and CDR2 YSYEKL. This CDR3 has 17 amino acids. Here the CDR3 reads CASSQGGARGGSYEQYF. CDR3 sequence (DNA): TGCGCCAGCAGCCAAGGCGGCGCCAGGGGGGGATCCTACGAGCAGTACTTC.

The rearrangement joins TRBV5-1 to TRBJ2-7; tentative D call: TRBD2 (6 bases). The germline gives CDR1 SGHRS, CDR2 YFSETQ. CDR3 length: 14 amino acids. V lost 6 bases, J lost 3 bases, and 16 bases lay in between. The CDR3 protein is CASKPTGTLYEQYF. In nucleotides, the CDR3 is TGCGCCAGCAAGCCCACCGGGACTCTCTACGAGCAGTACTTC.

V and J are TRBV6-2 or TRBV6-3 and TRBJ2-5; unclear D gene. Trimming left V 2 bases short and J 1 base short, with 8 bases between. The CDR3 has 14 residues. Germline V gives CDR1 MNHEY, CDR2 SVGEGT. CDR3 coding DNA: TGTGCCAGCAGTTACCGGACGGCCCAAGAGACCCAGTACTTC. It yields the protein CASSYRTAQETQYF.

The chain joins TRBV29-1 to TRBJ2-1; no reliable D call. There are 16 residues in the CDR3. Germline V lookup: CDR1 SQVTM, CDR2 ANQGSEA. The V gene lost 8 bases and the J gene lost 0 bases, with 20 bases spanning the gap. CDR3 coding DNA: TGCAGCTTCTCCCCCGATATCTGGAACTCCTACAATGAGCAGTTCTTC. It translates to CSFSPDIWNSYNEQFF.

Only a few counts were recorded for this clonotype. This rearrangement joins TRBV5-6 to TRBJ2-1; D might be TRBD2 (6 bases). The CDR3 is 14 residues long. V was pared by 7 bases and J by 9 bases, with 20 bases between. The germline CDR1 and CDR2 sequences are SGHDT and YYEEEE. DNA of the CDR3: TGTGCCAGCCGAGTAGCGGTGGAGGGATCTGAGCAGTTCTTC. Residues: CASRVAVEGSEQFF.

This clonotype was seen more than once but under ten times. The chain employs TRBV9 and TRBJ2-2; D is ambiguous. From germline, CDR1 is SGDLS and CDR2 YYNGEE. V lost 2 bases, J lost 0 bases, and 8 bases lay in between. The CDR3 is 15 amino acids. The CDR3 protein is CASSVTPANTGELFF. DNA of the CDR3: TGTGCCAGCAGCGTCACCCCCGCGAACACCGGGGAGCTGTTTTTT.

There are a few counts of this clonotype. This rearrangement joins TRBV29-1 to TRBJ2-3, with 8 bases matching TRBD2. Germline loops: CDR1 SQVTM, CDR2 ANQGSEA. This CDR3 contains 15 residues. V lost 7 bases, J lost 0 bases, and 9 bases stayed unmatched. CDR3 DNA: TGCAGCGCCGGGGTTAGCGGGGCTAGCACAGATACGCAGTATTTT. As protein: CSAGVSGASTDTQYF.

The chain combines TRBV29-1 with TRBJ2-3; 8 nucleotides align to TRBD2. V shed 5 bases, J shed 2 bases, and the junction held 9 bases outside the gene matches. Germline CDR1 reads SQVTM; CDR2 reads ANQGSEA. The length of the CDR3 is 15 residues. This CDR3 is CSVMQSGSPTDTQYF. DNA for the CDR3: TGCAGCGTTATGCAGAGCGGGAGCCCCACAGATACGCAGTATTTT.

This clonotype has more than one count but fewer than ten. The J gene is TRBJ1-1, the V gene TRBV10-1; unclear D gene. With 3 bases removed from V and 1 base from J, the gap between germline ends came to 9 bases. CDR3 length: 14 amino acids. Per germline, CDR1 WNHNN and CDR2 SYGVQD (reference sequence). CDR3 DNA: TGCGCCAGCAGTGAAACCTTGAGGAACACTGAAGCTTTCTTT. Amino acid sequence: CASSETLRNTEAFF.

The chain is built from TRBV5-1 and TRBJ2-5; TRBD2 aligns across 9 bases. Germline trimming cut 1 base from V and 7 bases from J; bases unmatched to any gene: 8. The CDR3 loop spans 15 amino acids. The V gene's germline CDR1 is SGHRS and CDR2 YFSETQ. The CDR3 here is CASSLLLAGTRTQYF. The CDR3 nucleotides read TGCGCCAGCAGCTTGCTGCTAGCGGGGACCAGGACCCAGTACTTC.

This clonotype was recorded many times. The chain couples TRBV25-1 to TRBJ2-7; D call uncertain. V gave up 2 bases and J gave up 7 bases, with 9 bases separating them. There are 12 residues in the CDR3. Looked up from germline, CDR1 is MGHDK and CDR2 is SYGVNS. The DNA for the CDR3 is TGTGCCAGCAGTGAAGGCCTTAAGGAGCAGTACTTC. The encoded protein is CASSEGLKEQYF.

At least ten counts were recorded for this clonotype. CDR3 protein: CASGDRVGNEQFF. Written as DNA, the CDR3 is TGTGCCAGCGGAGACAGGGTAGGTAATGAGCAGTTCTTC. This rearrangement joins TRBV3-1 to TRBJ2-1, with 7 bases lining up with TRBD1. CDR1 and CDR2 (germline): LGHDT, YNNKEL (reference sequence). Trimming removed 8 bases from V and 7 bases from J; junction bases left unmatched: 8. The CDR3 spans 13 residues.

This clonotype came up a few times. V and J are TRBV5-5 and TRBJ2-7, with D tentatively TRBD1 (5 bases). Germline V gene lookup returns CDR1 SGHKS and CDR2 YYEKEE (reference sequence). This CDR3 spans 15 amino acids. V dropped 0 bases and J dropped 0 bases, with 10 bases sitting between them. CDR3 in DNA: TGTGCCAGCAGCTTGGAGGTCAGGGACTCCTACGAGCAGTACTTC. It is translated as CASSLEVRDSYEQYF.